Given below is one T cell receptor beta chain in context. As handled by the study authors: Amplification of reference gene primers provided the estimated nucleated cell counts. The table came from immunoSEQ multiplex PCR; TCRdb's copy has only in-frame clones and leaves some out. That table is the source of V, J and clone size, and D and trimming were worked out from the DNA. Among about 130,000 clones listed, approximately 84% were seen once. V lost 5 bases to trimming and J lost 5 bases; unmatched junction nucleotides: 5. This CDR3 contains 14 residues. The germline gives CDR1 LGHDT, CDR2 YNNKEL (reference sequence). This specimen belongs to a study of blood T cell repertoires in COVID-19. Study details: Samples came from the United States, Italy and Spain, spanning acute and convalescent COVID-19. In each case, the material was cDNA or gDNA derived from T cells, B-cell-depleted T cells, or PBMCs.

The sequencing sample was made of peripheral blood. The chain joins TRBV3-1 (or the pseudogene TRBV3-2) to TRBJ1-5; 8 bases align to TRBD1. This clonotype originated in a woman of 80 years or more with acute or convalescent COVID-19. The CDR3 spells CASSSGTGHQPQHF. The CDR3 DNA is TGTGCCAGCAGCAGTGGGACAGGTCATCAGCCCCAGCATTTT.